This T cell receptor beta chain was profiled in a study of molecular identifiers for immune sequencing clone quantification. Study context: The replicate experiment used RNA from approximately 20,000 or 100,000 naive CD8 cells. This RNA was split into five aliquots, and four of them were sequenced. Points from the study as a whole: Molecules of identical TCR sharing a barcode could underestimate highly expanded clone sizes.

This clonotype has only a few counts. The antigen is undetermined. The bulk TCR libraries were made with methods described before and with listed TCR primers. TCRdb itself ran the PCR reads through MiXCR, one entry per CDR3 protein. The sample lists about 510,000 distinct CDR3 sequences; around 23% were seen once. V lost 6 bases to trimming and J lost 2 bases, with 14 bases between them. The germline CDR1 and CDR2 sequences are MNHEY and SVGEGT. The length of the CDR3 is 14 residues. CD8+CD4-CCR7+CD45RA+ cells were sorted as naive CD8 T cells. The source material was naive CD8+ T cells from blood, with Jurkat cell RNA spiked in. Subset meaning: FACS-sorted CD8+CD4-CCR7+CD45RA+ naive T cells. This clonotype originated in a human donor in good health. Some libraries in this study had Jurkat cell RNA spiked in. The rearrangement links TRBV6-2 or TRBV6-3 to TRBJ2-7; maybe TRBD2 (6 bases). The DNA for the CDR3 is TGTGCCAGCAGCCCCAAGGAGGGTACCTACGAGCAGTACTTC. It yields the protein CASSPKEGTYEQYF.